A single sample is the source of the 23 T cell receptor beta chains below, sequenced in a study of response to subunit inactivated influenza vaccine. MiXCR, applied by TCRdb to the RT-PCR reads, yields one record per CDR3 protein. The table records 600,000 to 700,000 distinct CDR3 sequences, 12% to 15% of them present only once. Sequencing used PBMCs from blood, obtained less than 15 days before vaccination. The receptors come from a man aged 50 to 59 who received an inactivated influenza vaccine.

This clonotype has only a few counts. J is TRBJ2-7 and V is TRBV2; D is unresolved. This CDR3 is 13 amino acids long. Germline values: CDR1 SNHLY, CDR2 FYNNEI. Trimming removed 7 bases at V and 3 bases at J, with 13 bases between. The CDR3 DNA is TGTGCCAGCAAATTCGATCTGGGCTACGAGCAGTACTTC. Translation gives CASKFDLGYEQYF.

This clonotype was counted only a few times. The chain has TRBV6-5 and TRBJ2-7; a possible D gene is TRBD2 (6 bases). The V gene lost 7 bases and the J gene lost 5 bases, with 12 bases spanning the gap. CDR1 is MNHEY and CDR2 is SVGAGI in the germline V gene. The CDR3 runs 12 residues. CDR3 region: CASNFREDEQYF. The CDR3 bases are TGTGCCAGCAATTTCAGGGAGGACGAGCAGTACTTC.

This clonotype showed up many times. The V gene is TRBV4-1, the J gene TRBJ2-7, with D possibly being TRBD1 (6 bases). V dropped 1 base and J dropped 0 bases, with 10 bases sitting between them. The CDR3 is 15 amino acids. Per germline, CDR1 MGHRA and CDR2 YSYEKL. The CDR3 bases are TGCGCCAGCAGCCAAGGAGACAGGTTCTCCTACGAGCAGTACTTC. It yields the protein CASSQGDRFSYEQYF.

In nucleotides, the CDR3 is TGTGCCAGCAGTTTAACAGGGGGGTCTAGCGACTCCTACGAGCAGTACTTC. It encodes CASSLTGGSSDSYEQYF. The chain uses TRBV12-3 or TRBV12-4 and TRBJ2-7; TRBD1 matches at 8 bases. The V and J ends lost 2 bases and 0 bases, in that order; junction bases with no gene match: 9. The CDR3 runs 17 residues.

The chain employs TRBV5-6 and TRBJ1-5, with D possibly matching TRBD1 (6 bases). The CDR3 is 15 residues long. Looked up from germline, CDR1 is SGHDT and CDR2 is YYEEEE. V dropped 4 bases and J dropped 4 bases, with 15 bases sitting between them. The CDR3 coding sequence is TGTGCCAGCAGCCCCGGGGGGGCTTGGAATCAGCCCCAGCATTTT. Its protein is CASSPGGAWNQPQHF.

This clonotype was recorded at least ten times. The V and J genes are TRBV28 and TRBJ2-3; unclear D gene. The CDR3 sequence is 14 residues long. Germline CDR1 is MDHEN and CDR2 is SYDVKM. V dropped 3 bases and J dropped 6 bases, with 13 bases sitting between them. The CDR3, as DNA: TGTGCCAGCAGTTTGTTGGGCATCGGGGATACGCAGTATTTT. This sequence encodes CASSLLGIGDTQYF.

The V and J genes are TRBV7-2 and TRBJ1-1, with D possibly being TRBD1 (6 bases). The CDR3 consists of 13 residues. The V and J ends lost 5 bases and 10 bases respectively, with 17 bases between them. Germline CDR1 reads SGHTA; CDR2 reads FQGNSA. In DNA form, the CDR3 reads TGTGCCAGCAGCCGGAGCAGGACAGAGGGAGCTTTCTTT. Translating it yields CASSRSRTEGAFF. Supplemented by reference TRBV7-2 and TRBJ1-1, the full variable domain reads GAGVSQSPSNKVTEKGKDVELRCDPISGHTALYWYRQSLGQGLEFLIYFQGNSAPDKSGLPSDRFSAERTGGSVSTLTIQRTQQEDSAVYLCASSRSRTEGAFFGQGTRLTVV.

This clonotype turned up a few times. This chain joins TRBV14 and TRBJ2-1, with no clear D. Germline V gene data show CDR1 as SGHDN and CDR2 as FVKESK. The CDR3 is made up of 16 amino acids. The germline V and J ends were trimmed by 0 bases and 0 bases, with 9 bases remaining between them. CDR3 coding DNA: TGTGCCAGCAGCCAAGAGTTTTTGAACTCCTACAATGAGCAGTTCTTC. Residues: CASSQEFLNSYNEQFF. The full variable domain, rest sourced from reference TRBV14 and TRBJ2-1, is EAGVTQFPSHSVIEKGQTVTLRCDPISGHDNLYWYRRVMGKEIKFLLHFVKESKQDESGMPNNRFLAERTGGTYSTLKVQPAELEDSGVYFCASSQEFLNSYNEQFFGPGTRLTVL.

The CDR3 here is CSARTETYEQYF. DNA for the CDR3: TGCAGTGCCCGGACAGAAACCTACGAGCAGTACTTC. The rearrangement uses TRBV20-1 and TRBJ2-7; a weak D match, TRBD1 (6 bases). Germline V CDR1 and CDR2: DFQATT, SNEGSKA (reference sequence). V was pared by 6 bases and J by 2 bases, with 11 bases between. This CDR3 has 12 amino acids.

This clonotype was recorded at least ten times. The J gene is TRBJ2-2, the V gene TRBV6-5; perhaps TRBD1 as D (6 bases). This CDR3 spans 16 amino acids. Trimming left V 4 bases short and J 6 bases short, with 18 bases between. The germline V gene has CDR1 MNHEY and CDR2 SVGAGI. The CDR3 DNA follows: TGTGCCAGCAGTTTGGGCTCGGGCAGGGGAGCCGGGGAGCTGTTTTTT. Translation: CASSLGSGRGAGELFF.

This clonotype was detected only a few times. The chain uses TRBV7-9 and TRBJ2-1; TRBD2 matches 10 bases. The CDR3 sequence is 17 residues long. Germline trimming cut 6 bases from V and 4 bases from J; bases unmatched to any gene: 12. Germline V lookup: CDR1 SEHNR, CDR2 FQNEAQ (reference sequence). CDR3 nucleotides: TGTGCCAGCAGGGCAAGAGGAGCGGGAGGGAATTACAATGAGCAGTTCTTC. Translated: CASRARGAGGNYNEQFF.

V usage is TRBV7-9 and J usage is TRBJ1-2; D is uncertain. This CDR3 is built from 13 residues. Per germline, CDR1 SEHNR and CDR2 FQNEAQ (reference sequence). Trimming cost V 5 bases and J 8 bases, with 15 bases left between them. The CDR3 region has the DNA TGTGCCAGCAGCCCCTTCGTGGGCGACGGCTACACCTTC. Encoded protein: CASSPFVGDGYTF.

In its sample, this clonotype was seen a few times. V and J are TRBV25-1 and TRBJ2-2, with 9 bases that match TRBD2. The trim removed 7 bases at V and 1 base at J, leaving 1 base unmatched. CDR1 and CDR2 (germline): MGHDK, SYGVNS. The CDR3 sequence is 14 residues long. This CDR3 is CASTSGMNTGELFF. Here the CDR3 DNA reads TGTGCCAGCACTAGCGGGATGAACACCGGGGAGCTGTTTTTT. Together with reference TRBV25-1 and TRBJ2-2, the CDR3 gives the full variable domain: EADIYQTPRYLVIGTGKKITLECSQTMGHDKMYWYQQDPGMELHLIHYSYGVNSTEKGDLSSESTVSRIRTEHFPLTLESARPSHTSQYLCASTSGMNTGELFFGEGSRLTVL.

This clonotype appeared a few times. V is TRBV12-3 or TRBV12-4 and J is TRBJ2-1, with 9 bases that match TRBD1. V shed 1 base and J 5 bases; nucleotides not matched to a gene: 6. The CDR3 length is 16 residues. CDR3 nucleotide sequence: TGTGCCAGCAGTTTAGGAGTCCGGGACAGGGACAATGAGCAGTTCTTC. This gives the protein CASSLGVRDRDNEQFF.

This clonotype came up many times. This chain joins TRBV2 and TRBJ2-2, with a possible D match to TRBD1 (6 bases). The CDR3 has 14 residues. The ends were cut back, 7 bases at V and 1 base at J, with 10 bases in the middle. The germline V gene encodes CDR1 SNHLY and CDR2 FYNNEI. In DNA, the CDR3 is TGTGCCAGCACGGCCAGGGGGAACACCGGGGAGCTGTTTTTT. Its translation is CASTARGNTGELFF.

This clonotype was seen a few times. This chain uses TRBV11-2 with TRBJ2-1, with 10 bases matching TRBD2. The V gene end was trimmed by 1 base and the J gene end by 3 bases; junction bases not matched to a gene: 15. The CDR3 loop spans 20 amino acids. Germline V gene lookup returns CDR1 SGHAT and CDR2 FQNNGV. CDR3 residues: CASSLGTGFIQREGYNEQFF. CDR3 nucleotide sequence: TGTGCCAGCAGCTTAGGGACAGGCTTTATCCAGCGGGAGGGCTACAATGAGCAGTTCTTC.

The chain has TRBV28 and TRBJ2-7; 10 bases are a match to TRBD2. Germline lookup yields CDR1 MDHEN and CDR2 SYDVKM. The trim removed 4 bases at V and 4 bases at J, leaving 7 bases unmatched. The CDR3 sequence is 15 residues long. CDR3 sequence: CASSSRGLARYEQYF. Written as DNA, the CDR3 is TGTGCCAGCAGTTCCCGGGGACTAGCGCGATACGAGCAGTACTTC.

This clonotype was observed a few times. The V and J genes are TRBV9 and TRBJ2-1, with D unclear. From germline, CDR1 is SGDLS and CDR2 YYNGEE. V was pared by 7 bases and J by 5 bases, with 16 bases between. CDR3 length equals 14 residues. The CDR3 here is CASGPPARHNEQFF. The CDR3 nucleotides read TGTGCCAGCGGGCCCCCTGCGAGACACAATGAGCAGTTCTTC.

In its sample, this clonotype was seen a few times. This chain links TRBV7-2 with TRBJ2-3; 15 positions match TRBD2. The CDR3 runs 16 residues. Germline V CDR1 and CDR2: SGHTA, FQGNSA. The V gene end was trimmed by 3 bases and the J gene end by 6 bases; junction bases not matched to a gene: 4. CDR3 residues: CASSLGLAGGGDTQYF. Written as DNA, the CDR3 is TGTGCCAGCAGCTTGGGACTAGCGGGAGGAGGGGATACGCAGTATTTT.

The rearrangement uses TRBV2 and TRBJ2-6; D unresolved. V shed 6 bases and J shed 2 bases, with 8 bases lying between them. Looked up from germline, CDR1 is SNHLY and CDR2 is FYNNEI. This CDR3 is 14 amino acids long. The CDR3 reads CASRAETGANVLTF. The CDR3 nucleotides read TGTGCCAGCAGAGCCGAAACTGGGGCCAACGTCCTGACTTTC.

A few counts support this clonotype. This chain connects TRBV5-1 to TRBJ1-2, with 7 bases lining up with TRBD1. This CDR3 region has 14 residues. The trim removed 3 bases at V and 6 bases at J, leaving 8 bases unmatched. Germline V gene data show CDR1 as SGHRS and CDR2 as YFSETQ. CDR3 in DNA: TGCGCCAGCAGCTCTTTGACAGGGTTGGATGGCTACACCTTC. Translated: CASSSLTGLDGYTF.

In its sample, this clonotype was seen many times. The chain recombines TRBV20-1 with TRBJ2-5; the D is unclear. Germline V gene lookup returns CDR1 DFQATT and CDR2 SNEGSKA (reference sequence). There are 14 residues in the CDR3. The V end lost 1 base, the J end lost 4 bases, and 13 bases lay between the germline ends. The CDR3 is CSARGPSSLETQYF. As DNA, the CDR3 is TGCAGTGCTAGAGGCCCATCGTCCCTAGAGACCCAGTACTTC.

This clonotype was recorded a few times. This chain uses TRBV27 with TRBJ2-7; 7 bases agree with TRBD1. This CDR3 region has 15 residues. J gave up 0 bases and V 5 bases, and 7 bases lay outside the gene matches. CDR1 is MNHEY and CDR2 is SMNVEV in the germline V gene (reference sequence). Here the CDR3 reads CASSKGTGVSYEQYF. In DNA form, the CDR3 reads TGTGCCAGCAGTAAAGGTACAGGGGTCTCCTACGAGCAGTACTTC.